This T cell receptor (beta chain) was documented in a study of type 1 and type 2 diabetes patients. Background on the study: From PBMCs, CD4+ and CD8+ T cells were isolated by magnetic microbeads.

Points on this clonotype: The antigen is unknown.

The V end was cut by 6 bases, the J end by 4 bases, with 8 bases between. Germline V CDR1 and CDR2: SQVTM, ANQGSEA. This CDR3 spans 11 amino acids. Study-wide findings and caveats: Some HECs seen only in T1D might also appear in more T2D or control samples.

PCR was run on genomic DNA. The TCR beta CDR3 region was amplified using 30 forward and 13 reverse primers. TCRdb reprocessed the multiplex PCR reads via MiXCR and lists one record per CDR3 protein. Of about 250,000 distinct CDR3 sequences in the sample, 40% to 50% were seen once. Specimen: peripheral blood mononuclear cells (PBMCs). The TCR comes from a man aged 18 to 29 with type 2 diabetes. This chain connects TRBV29-1 to TRBJ2-3; D ambiguous. CDR3 residues: CSVSYADTQYF. CDR3 nucleotides: TGCAGCGTCAGCTACGCAGATACGCAGTATTTT.